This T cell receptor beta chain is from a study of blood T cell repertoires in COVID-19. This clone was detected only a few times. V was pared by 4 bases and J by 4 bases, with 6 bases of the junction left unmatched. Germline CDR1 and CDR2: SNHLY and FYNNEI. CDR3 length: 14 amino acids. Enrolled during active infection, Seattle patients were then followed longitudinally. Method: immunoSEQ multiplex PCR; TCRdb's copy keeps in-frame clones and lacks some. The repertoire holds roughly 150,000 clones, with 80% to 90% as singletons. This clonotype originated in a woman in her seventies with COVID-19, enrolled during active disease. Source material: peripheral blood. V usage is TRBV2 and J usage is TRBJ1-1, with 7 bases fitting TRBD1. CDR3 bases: TGTGCCAGCAGTGTAAGGGGGCTCGGCACTGAAGCTTTCTTT. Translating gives CASSVRGLGTEAFF.